These 24 T cell receptor beta chains were sequenced from one sample in a study of blood T cell repertoires in COVID-19. Profiled with immunoSEQ multiplex PCR; TCRdb holds only in-frame clones, not every one. The table has hundreds of thousands of clones, around 90% seen once; the top ten hold roughly 9%. The sequencing sample was made of peripheral blood. Receptor source: a young man with active or convalescent COVID-19.

The V and J genes are TRBV6-6 and TRBJ2-3; 10 bases are shared with TRBD2. This CDR3 is 14 amino acids long. Germline values: CDR1 MNHNY, CDR2 SVGAGI (reference sequence). The ends lost 8 bases at V and 8 bases at J; junction bases unmatched: 10. The DNA for the CDR3 is TGTGCCAGCGACTCCGGGACTAGCGAGGGTACGCAGTATTTT. Translated, it gives CASDSGTSEGTQYF.

The chain has TRBV29-1 and TRBJ1-2, with a weak D call TRBD1 (6 bases). The CDR3 consists of 12 residues. Germline CDR1 SQVTM, CDR2 ANQGSEA. The germline V and J ends were trimmed by 6 bases and 6 bases, with 14 bases remaining between them. This CDR3 reads CSVPGQLHGYTF. The CDR3 DNA reads as TGCAGCGTCCCCGGACAGCTTCATGGCTACACCTTC.

The chain employs TRBV24-1 and TRBJ2-1; 7 bases agree with TRBD1. The CDR3 has 16 amino acids. The ends lost 3 bases at V and 0 bases at J; junction bases unmatched: 4. Germline V lookup: CDR1 KGHDR, CDR2 SFDVKD. DNA for the CDR3: TGTGCCACCAGTGATCCGACAGGGAGCTCCTACAATGAGCAGTTCTTC. This sequence encodes CATSDPTGSSYNEQFF.

The J gene is TRBJ1-1, the V gene TRBV11-2; the D gene is possibly TRBD1 (6 bases). CDR3 length: 16 residues. Between the trimmed V and J ends, which lost 3 bases and 1 base, there was a span of 15 bases. Germline CDR1 reads SGHAT; CDR2 reads FQNNGV. For the CDR3, the DNA is TGTGCCAGCAGCTTCTATATGCAGGGGAAGAACACTGAAGCTTTCTTT. This gives the protein CASSFYMQGKNTEAFF.

The chain combines TRBV4-1 with TRBJ2-1, with D perhaps TRBD2 (6 bases). There are 17 residues in the CDR3. Germline loops: CDR1 MGHRA, CDR2 YSYEKL. Trimming pared 5 bases from V and 3 bases from J, leaving 20 bases between. CDR3 bases: TGCGCCAGCAGCTTAGGGGCTGCGGGGACCGACTACAATGAGCAGTTCTTC. This codes for CASSLGAAGTDYNEQFF.

The chain carries TRBV29-1 and TRBJ2-2; TRBD2 agrees at 7 bases. CDR1 and CDR2 from the germline V gene are SQVTM and ANQGSEA. V shed 3 bases and J 5 bases; nucleotides not matched to a gene: 3. This CDR3 contains 13 residues. The chain's CDR3 is CSVDGGGTGELFF. The CDR3 DNA follows: TGCAGCGTTGATGGGGGAGGGACCGGGGAGCTGTTTTTT.

This clone was seen just once. V and J are TRBV27 and TRBJ1-6; 7 nucleotides match TRBD1. Germline V gene sequence: CDR1 MNHEY, CDR2 SMNVEV (reference sequence). V trimming: 5 bases; J trimming: 3 bases; junction bases outside the gene matches: 10. The CDR3 loop spans 17 amino acids. This chain's CDR3 is CASSLFGTDLYNSPLHF. CDR3 nucleotide sequence: TGTGCCAGCAGTCTTTTCGGGACAGACCTCTATAATTCACCCCTCCACTTT.

This clone came up many times. The chain links TRBV12-5 to TRBJ2-1; D unclear. Germline V CDR1 and CDR2: LGHNT, FRNRAP. The V gene lost 1 base and the J gene lost 8 bases, with 6 bases spanning the gap. The CDR3 loop spans 12 amino acids. The CDR3 coding sequence is TGTGCTAGTGGTTTGGAACTCTATGAGCAGTTCTTC. Amino acid sequence: CASGLELYEQFF.

This chain uses TRBV6-2 or TRBV6-3 with TRBJ2-1, with D tentatively TRBD2 (5 bases). Germline V CDR1 and CDR2: MNHEY, SVGEGT. Between the trimmed V and J ends, which lost 2 bases and 7 bases, there was a span of 15 bases. This CDR3 is 15 amino acids long. The CDR3 region has the DNA TGTGCCAGCAGTTACGCTTCTTTTCGAGGGAATGAGCAGTTCTTC. Its protein product is CASSYASFRGNEQFF.

This clone appeared a few times. The V call is TRBV10-1, the J call TRBJ2-1; 9 nucleotides agree with TRBD1. The germline V gene encodes CDR1 WNHNN and CDR2 SYGVQD (reference sequence). Trimming at V came to 5 bases and at J to 5 bases, leaving 7 bases not matched to a gene. This CDR3 spans 15 amino acids. CDR3 sequence (DNA): TGCGCCAGCAGTCCCGGGACAGGGTACGACAATGAGCAGTTCTTC. Its protein product is CASSPGTGYDNEQFF.

This chain links TRBV14 with TRBJ2-7; the D is unclear. The CDR3 spans 13 residues. Trimming took off 3 bases at V and 1 base at J, with 7 bases between the two ends. CDR1 is SGHDN and CDR2 is FVKESK in the germline V gene. CDR3 sequence: CASSQWPSYEQYF. The CDR3 nucleotides read TGTGCCAGCAGCCAGTGGCCTTCCTACGAGCAGTACTTC.

The table lists this clone with a count of one. J is TRBJ1-2 and V is TRBV12-5; tentative D call: TRBD1 (6 bases). Per the germline V gene, CDR1 is LGHNT and CDR2 is FRNRAP. V gave up 7 bases and J gave up 3 bases, with 12 bases separating them. The CDR3 runs to 13 residues. Here the CDR3 DNA reads TGTGCTAGTGCCCCGGGGGGCCACTATGGCTACACCTTC. Its protein product is CASAPGGHYGYTF.

The rearrangement joins TRBV29-1 to TRBJ2-1; no firm D call. The V end lost 0 bases, the J end lost 7 bases, and 10 bases lay between the germline ends. Germline V lookup: CDR1 SQVTM, CDR2 ANQGSEA. CDR3 size: 13 residues. In DNA, the CDR3 is TGCAGCGTTGAAGATACCGGGTTTAATGAGCAGTTCTTC. This translates into CSVEDTGFNEQFF.

The CDR3 region is CASSVRAGEKLFF. CDR3 sequence (DNA): TGTGCCAGCAGTGTGAGGGCTGGTGAAAAACTGTTTTTT. The chain carries TRBV2 and TRBJ1-4; D uncertain. Germline CDR1 SNHLY, CDR2 FYNNEI. V shed 4 bases and J shed 7 bases, with 10 bases lying between them. The CDR3 spans 13 residues.

The table lists this clone with a count of one. The V call is TRBV15, the J call TRBJ1-5; a weak D match, TRBD1 (5 bases). CDR1 and CDR2 (germline): LNHNV, YYDKDF (reference sequence). This CDR3 comprises 15 residues. V was trimmed by 0 bases and J by 4 bases, leaving 10 bases between them. This CDR3 is CATSRDGGGNQPQHF. The CDR3 bases are TGTGCCACCAGCAGAGATGGGGGGGGAAATCAGCCCCAGCATTTT.

This chain joins TRBV5-6 and TRBJ1-1; no clear D gene. Trimming removed 0 bases at V and 1 base at J, with 4 bases between. Germline V CDR1 and CDR2: SGHDT, YYEEEE. CDR3 size: 13 residues. The CDR3 here is CASSLAGNTEAFF. In DNA, the CDR3 is TGTGCCAGCAGCTTGGCCGGGAACACTGAAGCTTTCTTT.

Comments on this clone: The germline gene is not matched at one end of the junction; a read error may be the cause. This chain connects TRBV6-1 to TRBJ2-7, with TRBD2 matching 13 bases. The CDR3 extends over 16 amino acids. CDR1 and CDR2 from the germline V gene are MNHNS and SASEGT. The DNA of the CDR3 is TGTGCCAGCAGAGAAGGACTAGCGGGGGCTACCTACGAGCAGTACTTC. This sequence encodes CASREGLAGATYEQYF.

The chain combines TRBV21-1 with TRBJ1-4; TRBD1 is the table's D call, not checked against the DNA. TRBV21-1 is termed a pseudogene. The CDR3 is made up of 15 amino acids. CDR3: CASSGVRRAGEKLFF. CDR3 DNA sequence: TGTGCCAGCAGCGGGGTACGCAGGGCAGGCGAAAAACTGTTTTTT.

This clone was counted a few times. CDR3 sequence: CASSPDRGGHGYTF. CDR3 DNA: TGCGCCAGCAGTCCCGACAGGGGAGGGCATGGCTACACCTTC. This chain connects TRBV10-2 to TRBJ1-2, with TRBD1 matching over 8 bases. The CDR3 extends over 14 amino acids. J lost 6 bases, V lost 5 bases, and 8 bases had no gene match. Germline V lookup: CDR1 WSHSY, CDR2 SAAADI.

This chain uses TRBV12-3 or TRBV12-4 with TRBJ2-3; D perhaps matches TRBD2 (5 bases). Trimming left V 1 base short and J 5 bases short, with 7 bases between. The CDR3 length is 13 residues. DNA for the CDR3: TGTGCCAGCAGTTTAGGCGAGGGAGATACGCAGTATTTT. Amino acids: CASSLGEGDTQYF.

This clone was seen many times. This chain links TRBV6-4 with TRBJ2-5; 11 bases line up with TRBD2. The CDR3 has 16 amino acids. V shed 3 bases and J 5 bases; nucleotides not matched to a gene: 8. CDR1 is MRHNA, CDR2 SNTAGT, per germline. The CDR3 here is CASSETSGGGMETQYF. CDR3 DNA sequence: TGTGCCAGCAGTGAAACTAGCGGGGGAGGTATGGAGACCCAGTACTTC.

CDR3 bases: TGTGCCAGCAGCACCGCAGGGGGTAAGAACACTGAAGCTTTCTTT. Encoded protein: CASSTAGGKNTEAFF. The rearrangement joins TRBV7-3 to TRBJ1-1, with 7 nucleotides matching TRBD1. Germline V gene sequence: CDR1 SGHTA, CDR2 FQGTGA. Trimming removed 5 bases from V and 1 base from J; junction bases left unmatched: 7. The CDR3 is 15 amino acids.

This clone has only one observation. The chain has TRBV3-1 (or the pseudogene TRBV3-2) and TRBJ1-2; perhaps TRBD1 as D (5 bases). From germline, CDR1 is LGHDT and CDR2 YNNKEL (reference sequence). The CDR3 length is 16 residues. V was shortened by 0 bases and J by 3 bases, with 14 bases between the two germline ends. The CDR3 region is CASSQEVQGLDYGYTF. DNA of the CDR3: TGTGCCAGCAGCCAAGAGGTGCAGGGTTTAGACTATGGCTACACCTTC.

The chain employs TRBV14 and TRBJ1-4; D remains unclear. The CDR3 loop spans 15 amino acids. Trimming removed 2 bases from V and 7 bases from J, with 14 bases in between. The germline CDR1 and CDR2 sequences are SGHDN and FVKESK. CDR3 residues: CASSQSSAGSEKLFF. The CDR3 coding sequence is TGTGCCAGCAGCCAATCATCAGCGGGCTCTGAAAAACTGTTTTTT.